This TCR beta chain was captured in a study of technical replicates of blood from four donors. This CDR3 has 13 amino acids. V was pared by 5 bases and J by 4 bases, with 12 bases between. The germline V gene has CDR1 MNHNS and CDR2 SASEGT. Sequenced by immunoSEQ multiplex PCR; TCRdb stores in-frame clones only, minus some. The table records nearly 95,000 clones, 90% to 97% of them present only once. The V gene is TRBV6-1, the J gene TRBJ2-7; D gene uncertain. This receptor was identified in a human donor in good health. Material: T cells isolated from PBMCs. In DNA form, the CDR3 reads TGTGCCAGCAGTCCCTATGTTGTGTACGAGCAGTACTTC. It specifies CASSPYVVYEQYF.